Each of the 19 T cell receptor beta chains below was sequenced from the same sample in a study of T cells in Graves' hyperthyroidism and ophthalmopathy. TCR beta CDR3 region amplification was performed from RNA transcripts. The study used the HTBI primer set for a first-round RT-PCR of the TCR CDR3. TCRdb re-called the multiplex PCR reads through MiXCR, storing one row per CDR3 protein. The table includes around 600,000 distinct CDR3 sequences, 45% detected once. Sequencing was carried out using peripheral blood or thyroid tissue (not recorded which). Receptors originate from an adult man with Graves' disease, either hyperthyroidism or ophthalmopathy (not recorded which).

Worth noting for this clonotype: This may be a read error: a much more frequent sequence differs by one nucleotide. The chain joins TRBV11-1 to TRBJ2-7; possible D gene TRBD1, 6 bases. This CDR3 comprises 14 residues. The germline CDR1 and CDR2 sequences are SGHAT and FQDESV (reference sequence). Trimming took 4 bases from V and 2 from J, leaving 12 bases between them. The CDR3 region is CASSSEGGPYEQYF. The CDR3 nucleotides read TGTGCCAGCAGCTCGGAAGGGGGACCCTACGAGCAGTACTTC.

A few counts support this clonotype. The rearrangement uses TRBV19 and TRBJ1-3; 7 bases align to TRBD1. The CDR3 extends over 14 amino acids. Germline V CDR1 and CDR2: LNHDA, SQIVND (reference sequence). Germline trimming cut 3 bases from V and 2 bases from J; bases unmatched to any gene: 1. In DNA form, the CDR3 reads TGTGCCAGTAGTATCACAGGGGCTGGAAACACCATATATTTT. Protein: CASSITGAGNTIYF.

This clonotype was counted at least ten times. V gene TRBV7-2 combines with J gene TRBJ1-3, with 12 nucleotides matching TRBD1. Losses at the gene ends were 4 bases for V and 4 bases for J; bases not matched to a gene: 5. The CDR3 is 16 residues long. CDR1 is SGHTA and CDR2 is FQGNSA in the germline V gene. The DNA for the CDR3 is TGTGCCAGCAGCTCGGGACAGGGGGCAGGCGGAAACACCATATATTTT. Protein: CASSSGQGAGGNTIYF.

The sample holds many counts of this clonotype. The rearrangement joins TRBV11-1 to TRBJ2-7; perhaps D is TRBD1 or TRBD2 (6 bases each). V gave up 3 bases and J gave up 7 bases, with 16 bases separating them. This CDR3 spans 14 amino acids. The germline gives CDR1 SGHAT, CDR2 FQDESV (reference sequence). The CDR3 DNA follows: TGTGCCAGCAGCTTGGTGTTGGGGGGCGAAGAGCAGTACTTC. Translating it yields CASSLVLGGEEQYF.

V is TRBV10-3 and J is TRBJ2-7; perhaps TRBD2 as D (5 bases). CDR3 length: 16 amino acids. The ends were cut back, 4 bases at V and 2 bases at J, with 18 bases in the middle. Germline V gene data show CDR1 as ENHRY and CDR2 as SYGVKD. The CDR3 here is CAISVDPGRETYEQYF. Written as DNA, the CDR3 is TGTGCCATCAGTGTTGACCCCGGAAGGGAGACCTACGAGCAGTACTTC.

In this sample, this clonotype turned up a few times. The chain joins TRBV5-1 to TRBJ1-1; 11 nucleotides agree with TRBD1. This CDR3 has 18 residues. The V segment lost 4 bases and the J segment 1 base; nucleotides outside the gene matches: 12. In germline, CDR1 is SGHRS, CDR2 YFSETQ. The CDR3, as DNA: TGCGCCAGCAGCCAAAGGACAGGGGGCAGTGTCGGGAACACTGAAGCTTTCTTT. This codes for CASSQRTGGSVGNTEAFF.

CDR3 region: CASSSPGGTYEQYF. Written as DNA, the CDR3 is TGTGCCAGCAGTTCCCCCGGGGGCACCTACGAGCAGTACTTC. The chain carries TRBV7-9 and TRBJ2-7; D assignment may be TRBD1 or TRBD2 (6 bases each). The V gene's germline CDR1 is SEHNR and CDR2 FQNEAQ (reference sequence). The CDR3 is 14 amino acids. Trimming cost V 6 bases and J 2 bases, with 14 bases left between them.

V is TRBV6-6 and J is TRBJ1-6; D remains ambiguous. The V end lost 8 bases, the J end lost 8 bases, and 13 bases lay between the germline ends. Germline V gene sequence: CDR1 MNHNY, CDR2 SVGAGI (reference sequence). This CDR3 has 13 residues. CDR3 residues: CASSSWGDSPLHF. For the CDR3, the DNA is TGTGCCAGCTCGTCCTGGGGAGATTCACCCCTCCACTTT.

This clonotype has a count of ten or more. The rearrangement links TRBV12-3 or TRBV12-4 to TRBJ1-1, with a tentative D call TRBD1 (5 bases). CDR3 size: 15 residues. V was pared by 5 bases and J by 3 bases, with 16 bases between. CDR3 residues: CASSPRTQGYTEAFF. The CDR3 DNA is TGTGCCAGCAGTCCAAGAACCCAGGGTTACACTGAAGCTTTCTTT.

This clonotype was counted once. This chain connects TRBV2 to TRBJ2-2; D may match TRBD1 or TRBD2 (6 bases each). Germline values: CDR1 SNHLY, CDR2 FYNNEI. V lost 6 bases and J 7 bases, leaving 21 bases between the germline ends. The CDR3 runs to 16 residues. The CDR3 spells CASSLDPRGRNGELFF. CDR3 DNA: TGTGCCAGCAGCTTAGATCCCCGGGGGCGAAACGGGGAGCTGTTTTTT.

Worth noting for this clonotype: A much larger clone lies one base from this, so it may be a read error. The chain uses TRBV2 and TRBJ1-2; D is undetermined. V lost 0 bases and J 4 bases, leaving 9 bases between the germline ends. The CDR3 consists of 14 residues. The germline CDR1 and CDR2 sequences are SNHLY and FYNNEI. The CDR3 region has the DNA TGTGCCAGCAGTGAAGCGCGGGCAGGCTATGGCTACACCTTC. Its protein product is CASSEARAGYGYTF.

The chain links TRBV10-3 to TRBJ2-2; D gene unclear. The CDR3 contains 11 residues. Germline CDR1 is ENHRY and CDR2 is SYGVKD. Trimming removed 6 bases at V and 8 bases at J, with 7 bases between. The CDR3 loop reads CAIRKTGELFF. As DNA, the CDR3 is TGTGCCATCAGAAAAACAGGGGAGCTGTTTTTT.

At least ten counts were recorded for this clonotype. This chain links TRBV7-2 with TRBJ2-5; D might be TRBD2 (6 bases). The V gene lost 0 bases and the J gene lost 4 bases, with 12 bases spanning the gap. This CDR3 contains 15 residues. Germline CDR1 and CDR2: SGHTA and FQGNSA. Written as DNA, the CDR3 is TGTGCCAGCAGCTTAGCCAGGGTGGGAGGAGAGACCCAGTACTTC. It codes for CASSLARVGGETQYF.

Worth noting for this clonotype: The junction does not match germline at one end; this may be a read error. The chain is built from TRBV19 and TRBJ2-6; D is possibly TRBD2 (6 bases). The CDR3 spans 12 residues. In germline, CDR1 is LNHDA, CDR2 SQIVND (reference sequence). The CDR3 loop reads CASTGGYRTEAF. CDR3 nucleotides: TGTGCCAGTACTGGAGGGTATCGCACTGAAGCTTTC.

The V and J genes are TRBV11-1 and TRBJ1-3; D is ambiguous. With 0 bases removed from V and 8 bases from J, the gap between germline ends came to 8 bases. This CDR3 is built from 13 residues. Germline CDR1 SGHAT, CDR2 FQDESV (reference sequence). As DNA, the CDR3 is TGTGCCAGCAGCTTAGCGCGCGGGGACACCATATATTTT. It is translated as CASSLARGDTIYF.

Remarks on this clonotype: A much larger clone lies a single base off, so this may be a read error. The chain employs TRBV7-9 and TRBJ2-7; possible D gene TRBD2, 5 bases. CDR1 SEHNR and CDR2 FQNEAQ come from the germline V gene (reference sequence). Trimming shortened V by 7 bases and J by 5 bases, and 18 bases separated the two germline ends. The CDR3 consists of 14 residues. The CDR3 here is CASNGGPLRNEQYF. CDR3 bases: TGTGCCAGCAACGGCGGGCCCCTGAGGAACGAGCAGTACTTC.

This rearrangement joins TRBV2 to TRBJ2-7; a weak D match, TRBD1 (5 bases). V was clipped by 6 bases and J by 4 bases, with 13 bases between them. Germline CDR1 is SNHLY and CDR2 is FYNNEI. CDR3 length: 13 residues. The DNA for the CDR3 is TGTGCCAGCAGACGGACAAGAGAATACGAGCAGTACTTC. Translation: CASRRTREYEQYF.

This chain uses TRBV11-3 with TRBJ2-7; maybe TRBD1 (5 bases). This CDR3 has 20 residues. The V end lost 5 bases, the J end lost 2 bases, and 31 bases lay between the germline ends. Germline loops: CDR1 SGHNT, CDR2 YENEEA. CDR3 region: CASSQTKGIGELDRAYEQYF. DNA of the CDR3: TGTGCCAGCAGCCAGACGAAGGGTATAGGTGAACTCGACAGAGCCTACGAGCAGTACTTC.

At least ten counts were recorded for this clonotype. The V and J genes are TRBV15 and TRBJ2-7; the match to TRBD2 covers 8 bases. The V gene's germline CDR1 is LNHNV and CDR2 YYDKDF (reference sequence). The length of the CDR3 is 14 residues. V lost 8 bases and J lost 5; bases outside the gene matches: 11. The CDR3 nucleotides read TGTGCCACCTCAGACGAGCGGGAGTCAAACGAGCAGTACTTC. Its protein is CATSDERESNEQYF.